This T cell receptor (beta chain) was documented in a study of Ad26.COV2.S vaccination and SARS-CoV-2 variants. Study-level information: Participant was drawn from the COV1001 Ad26.COV2.S trial arm. Doses of Ad26.COV2.S were injected into muscle once or twice, 56 days apart.

The CDR3 sequence is 15 residues long. CDR1 MNHEY and CDR2 SVGEGT come from the germline V gene. V was pared by 5 bases and J by 1 base, with 11 bases between. Broader study findings: Participants in the vaccine arm had higher spike-specific TCR breadth; placebo recipients had lower. Reports say spike-specific CD8+ and CD4+ T cell responses covered substantial breadth after vaccination.

Treatment of the sample: over 15 received Ad26.COV2.S at low or high dose, single or two shots; five or six received placebo; per-sample allocation not given. Samples were taken on day 63 after the first vaccine or placebo injection. TCRdb's table, derived via immunoSEQ multiplex PCR, lists solely in-frame clones and lacks some. The table includes around 400,000 clones, around 91% detected once. Concerning this clone: Its antigen is undetermined.

The gene calls are TRBV6-2 or TRBV6-3 and TRBJ2-2; D unresolved. The receptor's source is a person aged 18-65 years who received the Ad26.COV2.S COVID-19 vaccine or a placebo. The sample was peripheral blood, taken in a trial of Ad26.COV2.S vaccine versus placebo. CDR3 sequence (DNA): TGTGCCAGCAGTCCCTGGGCACGGAACACCGGGGAGCTGTTTTTT. Translated: CASSPWARNTGELFF.